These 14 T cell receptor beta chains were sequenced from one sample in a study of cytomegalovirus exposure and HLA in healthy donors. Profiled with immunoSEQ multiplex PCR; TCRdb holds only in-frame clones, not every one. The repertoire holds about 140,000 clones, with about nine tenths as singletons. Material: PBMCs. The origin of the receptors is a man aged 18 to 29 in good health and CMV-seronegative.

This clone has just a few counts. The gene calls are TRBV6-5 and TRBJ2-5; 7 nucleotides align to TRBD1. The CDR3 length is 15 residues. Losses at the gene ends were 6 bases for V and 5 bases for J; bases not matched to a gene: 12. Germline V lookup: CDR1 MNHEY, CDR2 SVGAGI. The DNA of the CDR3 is TGTGCCAGCAGCTTAACGAATGACAGGGTGGAGACCCAGTACTTC. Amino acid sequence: CASSLTNDRVETQYF.

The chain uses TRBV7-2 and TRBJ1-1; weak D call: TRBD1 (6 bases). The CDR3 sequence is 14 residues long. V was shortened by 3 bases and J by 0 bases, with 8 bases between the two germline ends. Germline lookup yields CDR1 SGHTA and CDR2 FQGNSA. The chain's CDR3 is CASSFDRMNTEAFF. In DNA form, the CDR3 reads TGTGCCAGCAGCTTCGACAGGATGAACACTGAAGCTTTCTTT.

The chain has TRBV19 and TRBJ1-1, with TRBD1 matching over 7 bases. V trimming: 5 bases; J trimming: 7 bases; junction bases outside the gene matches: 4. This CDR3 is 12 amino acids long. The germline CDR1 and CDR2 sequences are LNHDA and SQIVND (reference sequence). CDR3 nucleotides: TGTGCCAGTAGTCCAGGGGGGATTGAAGCTTTCTTT. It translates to CASSPGGIEAFF. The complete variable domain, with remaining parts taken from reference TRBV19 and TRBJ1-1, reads DGGITQSPKYLFRKEGQNVTLSCEQNLNHDAMYWYRQDPGQGLRLIYYSQIVNDFQKGDIAEGYSVSREKKESFPLTVTSAQKNPTAFYLCASSPGGIEAFFGQGTRLTVV.

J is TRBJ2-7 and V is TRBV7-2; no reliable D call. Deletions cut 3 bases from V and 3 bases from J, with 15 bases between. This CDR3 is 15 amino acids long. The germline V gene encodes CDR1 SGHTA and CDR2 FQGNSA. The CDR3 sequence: CASSFSSGTFYEQYF. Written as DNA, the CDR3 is TGTGCCAGCAGCTTTAGCTCTGGAACCTTCTACGAGCAGTACTTC.

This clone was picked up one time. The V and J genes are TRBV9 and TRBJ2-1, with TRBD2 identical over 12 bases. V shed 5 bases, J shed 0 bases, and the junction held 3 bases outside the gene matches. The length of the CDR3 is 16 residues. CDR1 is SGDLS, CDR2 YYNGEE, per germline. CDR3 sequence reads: CASSGLAGSSYNEQFF. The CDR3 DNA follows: TGTGCCAGCAGTGGACTAGCGGGAAGCTCCTACAATGAGCAGTTCTTC. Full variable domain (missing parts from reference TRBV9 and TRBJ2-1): DSGVTQTPKHLITATGQRVTLRCSPRSGDLSVYWYQQSLDQGLQFLIQYYNGEERAKGNILERFSAQQFPDLHSELNLSSLELGDSALYFCASSGLAGSSYNEQFFGPGTRLTVL.

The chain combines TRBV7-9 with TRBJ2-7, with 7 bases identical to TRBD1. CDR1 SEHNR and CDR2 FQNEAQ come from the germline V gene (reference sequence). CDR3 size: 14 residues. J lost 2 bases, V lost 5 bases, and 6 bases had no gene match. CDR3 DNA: TGTGCCAGCAGCCAAGACAGGGCCCCCTACGAGCAGTACTTC. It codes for CASSQDRAPYEQYF.

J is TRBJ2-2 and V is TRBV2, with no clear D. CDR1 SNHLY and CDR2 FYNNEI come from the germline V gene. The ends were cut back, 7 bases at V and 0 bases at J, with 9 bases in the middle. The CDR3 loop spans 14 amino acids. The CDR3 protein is CASTETANTGELFF. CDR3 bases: TGTGCCAGCACCGAGACTGCGAACACCGGGGAGCTGTTTTTT. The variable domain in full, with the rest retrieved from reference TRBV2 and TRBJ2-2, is EPEVTQTPSHQVTQMGQEVILRCVPISNHLYFYWYRQILGQKVEFLVSFYNNEISEKSEIFDDQFSVERPDGSNFTLKIRSTKLEDSAMYFCASTETANTGELFFGEGSRLTVL.

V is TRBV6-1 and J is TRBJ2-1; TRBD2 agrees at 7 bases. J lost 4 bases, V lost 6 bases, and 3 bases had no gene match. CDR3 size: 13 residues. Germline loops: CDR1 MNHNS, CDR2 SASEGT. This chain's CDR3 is CASRWEGYNEQFF. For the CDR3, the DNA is TGTGCCAGCAGATGGGAGGGGTACAATGAGCAGTTCTTC.

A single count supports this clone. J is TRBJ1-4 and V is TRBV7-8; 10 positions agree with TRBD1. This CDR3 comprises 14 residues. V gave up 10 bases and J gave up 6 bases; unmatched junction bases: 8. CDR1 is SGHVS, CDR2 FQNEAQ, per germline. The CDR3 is CATSRGTGDEKLFF. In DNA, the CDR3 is TGTGCCACCTCCCGTGGGACAGGGGATGAAAAACTGTTTTTT.

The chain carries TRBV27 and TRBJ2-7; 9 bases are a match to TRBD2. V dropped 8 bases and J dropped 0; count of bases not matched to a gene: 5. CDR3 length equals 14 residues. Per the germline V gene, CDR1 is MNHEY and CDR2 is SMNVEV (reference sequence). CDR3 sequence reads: CASQNSGSSYEQYF. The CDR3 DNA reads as TGTGCCAGCCAAAATAGCGGGAGCTCCTACGAGCAGTACTTC.

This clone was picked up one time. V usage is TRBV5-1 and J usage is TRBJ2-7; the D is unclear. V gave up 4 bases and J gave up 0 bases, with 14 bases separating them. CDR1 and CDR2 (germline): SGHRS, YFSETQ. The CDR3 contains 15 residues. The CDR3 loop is CASSLDPSSSYEQYF. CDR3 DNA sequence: TGCGCCAGCAGCCTGGACCCATCGAGCTCCTACGAGCAGTACTTC.

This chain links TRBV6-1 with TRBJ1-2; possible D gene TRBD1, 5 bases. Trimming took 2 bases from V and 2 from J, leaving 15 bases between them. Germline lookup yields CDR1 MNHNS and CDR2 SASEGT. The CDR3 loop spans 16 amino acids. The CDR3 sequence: CASSERVGEANYGYTF. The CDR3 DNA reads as TGTGCCAGCAGTGAAAGGGTAGGGGAGGCGAACTATGGCTACACCTTC.

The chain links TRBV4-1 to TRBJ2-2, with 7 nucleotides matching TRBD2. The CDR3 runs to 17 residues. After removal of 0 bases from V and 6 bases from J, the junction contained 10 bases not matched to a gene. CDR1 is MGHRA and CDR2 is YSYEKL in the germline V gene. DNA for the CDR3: TGCGCCAGCAGCCAAGATGGTGGGACTACCCTGGCCGGGGAGCTGTTTTTT. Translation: CASSQDGGTTLAGELFF.

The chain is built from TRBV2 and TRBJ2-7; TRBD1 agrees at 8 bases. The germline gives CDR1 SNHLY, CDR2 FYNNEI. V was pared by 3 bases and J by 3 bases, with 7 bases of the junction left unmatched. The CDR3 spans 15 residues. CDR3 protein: CASSESPGGNYEQYF. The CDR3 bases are TGTGCCAGCAGTGAGTCCCCAGGGGGCAACTACGAGCAGTACTTC.